Each of the 22 T cell receptor beta chains below was sequenced from the same sample in a study of blood T cell repertoires in COVID-19. The assay was immunoSEQ multiplex PCR, and TCRdb's table has in-frame clones only and misses some. The sample carries roughly 200,000 clones, around 85% recorded once. The specimen was PBMCs or T cells enriched from blood (not recorded which). All receptors derive from a man in his forties or fifties who had recovered from COVID-19.

This chain connects TRBV27 to TRBJ1-5; D gene ambiguous. V was pared by 7 bases and J by 6 bases, with 10 bases between. Germline loops: CDR1 MNHEY, CDR2 SMNVEV (reference sequence). This CDR3 contains 12 residues. The CDR3 nucleotides are TGTGCCAGCATGTCCCCCGGTCAGCCCCAGCATTTT. Protein product: CASMSPGQPQHF.

The rearrangement uses TRBV18 and TRBJ1-2; D not resolved. Trimming took off 2 bases at V and 4 bases at J, with 8 bases between the two ends. Germline V lookup: CDR1 KGHSH, CDR2 LQKENI. CDR3 length: 13 residues. The CDR3 DNA is TGTGCCAGCTCACCAGCAGGTAGCTATGGCTACACCTTC. Its protein is CASSPAGSYGYTF.

The chain links TRBV19 to TRBJ2-1; TRBD2 matches at 11 bases. This CDR3 has 16 amino acids. Germline CDR1 LNHDA, CDR2 SQIVND (reference sequence). After removal of 4 bases from V and 4 bases from J, the junction contained 6 bases not matched to a gene. This CDR3 reads CASSSTGTSGYNEQFF. In nucleotides, the CDR3 is TGTGCCAGTAGTAGTACCGGGACTAGCGGATACAATGAGCAGTTCTTC.

This clone was detected a few times. The J gene is TRBJ2-7, the V gene TRBV28; 8 nucleotides match TRBD2. With V trimmed by 7 bases and J by 6 bases, 11 bases remained unmatched. This CDR3 spans 14 amino acids. Germline values: CDR1 MDHEN, CDR2 SYDVKM. CDR3 bases: TGTGCCAGCAAAGGTGGGGCGGGAGGTCTCGAGCAGTACTTC. Residues: CASKGGAGGLEQYF.

In DNA form, the CDR3 reads TGCAGCGTTGGCGAGCTCTACAATCAGCCCCAGCATTTT. Its translation is CSVGELYNQPQHF. The chain employs TRBV29-1 and TRBJ1-5, with D hard to call. The CDR3 loop spans 13 amino acids. The V end lost 4 bases, the J end lost 3 bases, and 10 bases lay between the germline ends. Germline values: CDR1 SQVTM, CDR2 ANQGSEA. Drawing the rest from reference TRBV29-1 and TRBJ1-5, the complete variable domain is SAVISQKPSRDICQRGTSLTIQCQVDSQVTMMFWYRQQPGQSLTLIATANQGSEATYESGFVIDKFPISRPNLTFSTLTVSNMSPEDSSIYLCSVGELYNQPQHFGDGTRLSIL.

The rearrangement links TRBV6-2 or TRBV6-3 to TRBJ2-7, with TRBD2 identical over 14 bases. Trimming at V came to 2 bases and at J to 3 bases, leaving 3 bases not matched to a gene. This CDR3 spans 16 amino acids. CDR1 and CDR2 (germline): MNHEY, SVGEGT. The CDR3 reads CASSYGTSGSLYEQYF. The DNA of the CDR3 is TGTGCCAGCAGTTACGGGACTAGCGGGAGTCTCTACGAGCAGTACTTC.

The V and J genes are TRBV29-1 and TRBJ2-7, with 10 nucleotides matching TRBD2. With 4 bases clipped from V and 5 bases from J, the junction kept 8 bases outside the gene matches. The CDR3 totals 14 residues. CDR1 SQVTM and CDR2 ANQGSEA come from the germline V gene. The CDR3 DNA sequence: TGCAGCGTTGTTTTCCTAGCGGGAGCTAACGAGCAGTACTTC. This encodes CSVVFLAGANEQYF.

CDR3 sequence reads: CASSLFSRGAGGETQYF. CDR3 bases: TGTGCCAGCAGCTTATTTTCGCGGGGCGCGGGGGGCGAGACCCAGTACTTC. The chain has TRBV7-3 and TRBJ2-5; 8 positions match TRBD2. Germline trimming cut 2 bases from V and 5 bases from J; bases unmatched to any gene: 13. This CDR3 comprises 17 residues. Germline assignment: CDR1 SGHTA and CDR2 FQGTGA.

The J gene is TRBJ2-7, the V gene TRBV4-1; 7 nucleotides agree with TRBD2. Trimming removed 1 base from V and 5 bases from J; junction bases left unmatched: 5. The CDR3 extends over 14 amino acids. Germline V lookup: CDR1 MGHRA, CDR2 YSYEKL. The CDR3 region has the DNA TGCGCCAGCAGCCAAGTATGGGACTATCACGAGCAGTACTTC. Residues: CASSQVWDYHEQYF.

This rearrangement joins TRBV6-5 to TRBJ2-2; 7 bases match TRBD1. J lost 6 bases, V lost 6 bases, and 1 base had no gene match. CDR3 length: 12 amino acids. Germline loops: CDR1 MNHEY, CDR2 SVGAGI. CDR3 loop: CASRQGAGELFF. Here the CDR3 DNA reads TGTGCCAGCAGGCAGGGGGCCGGGGAGCTGTTTTTT.

The gene calls are TRBV5-1 and TRBJ1-6; D is ambiguous. Trimming stripped 5 bases from V and 7 bases from J, with 7 bases between. CDR1 is SGHRS, CDR2 YFSETQ, per germline. This CDR3 spans 12 amino acids. CDR3 nucleotide sequence: TGCGCCAGCAGGGCGGAGAATTCACCCCTCCACTTT. This codes for CASRAENSPLHF.

V usage is TRBV3-1 (or the pseudogene TRBV3-2) and J usage is TRBJ2-5, with a possible D match to TRBD1 (6 bases). Germline CDR1 reads LGHDT; CDR2 reads YNNKEL (reference sequence). The CDR3 sequence is 13 residues long. The V and J ends lost 5 bases and 4 bases respectively, with 11 bases between them. This CDR3 is CASSISGAETQYF. DNA for the CDR3: TGTGCCAGCAGCATATCAGGGGCAGAGACCCAGTACTTC.

The chain couples TRBV7-9 to TRBJ1-4; D remains ambiguous. The CDR3 is 12 residues long. V dropped 5 bases and J dropped 6 bases, with 7 bases sitting between them. Germline CDR1 reads SEHNR; CDR2 reads FQNEAQ (reference sequence). CDR3 sequence (DNA): TGTGCCAGCAGCCCCCCTTATGAAAAACTGTTTTTT. Residues: CASSPPYEKLFF.

This chain uses TRBV2 with TRBJ1-5; tentatively, D is TRBD1 (6 bases). Germline-derived CDR1 and CDR2 are SNHLY and FYNNEI. V lost 7 bases and J lost 7, with 14 bases in between. The CDR3 spans 13 residues. CDR3 protein: CASKDAGDQPQHF. In DNA, the CDR3 is TGTGCCAGCAAGGATGCAGGGGACCAGCCCCAGCATTTT.

The chain carries TRBV5-1 and TRBJ2-1, with TRBD2 matching 7 bases. V shed 0 bases and J 7 bases; nucleotides not matched to a gene: 10. CDR3 length equals 16 residues. Germline CDR1 is SGHRS and CDR2 is YFSETQ. The CDR3 coding sequence is TGCGCCAGCAGCTTGGTTGGGAGGGCCAGGATGAATGAGCAGTTCTTC. Its translation: CASSLVGRARMNEQFF.

The chain links TRBV4-2 to TRBJ2-7; TRBD2 matches at 10 bases. This CDR3 has 15 amino acids. The V segment lost 5 bases and the J segment 5 bases; nucleotides outside the gene matches: 9. Per germline, CDR1 LGHNA and CDR2 YNFKEQ. The CDR3 DNA is TGTGCCAGCAGCAAGACCCTAGCGGGAGCAAACGAGCAGTACTTC. It codes for CASSKTLAGANEQYF.

This clone was recorded only once. The chain joins TRBV12-3 or TRBV12-4 to TRBJ2-7; D perhaps matches TRBD1 (6 bases). The length of the CDR3 is 12 residues. With 8 bases removed from V and 3 bases from J, the gap between germline ends came to 11 bases. CDR3 region: CASREQGYEQYF. The CDR3 DNA follows: TGTGCCAGCCGTGAACAGGGCTACGAGCAGTACTTC.

J is TRBJ2-7 and V is TRBV11-3, with D maybe TRBD2 (5 bases). The germline V gene has CDR1 SGHNT and CDR2 YENEEA. With 3 bases removed from V and 2 bases from J, the gap between germline ends came to 11 bases. The CDR3 spans 14 residues. CDR3 nucleotides: TGTGCCAGCAGCTTGAGTGGGAGACCCTACGAGCAGTACTTC. Translated: CASSLSGRPYEQYF.

J is TRBJ1-2 and V is TRBV28, with D perhaps matching TRBD1 (6 bases). CDR1 and CDR2 from the germline V gene are MDHEN and SYDVKM. The CDR3 is 15 amino acids. The ends were cut back, 5 bases at V and 8 bases at J, with 21 bases in the middle. In nucleotides, the CDR3 is TGTGCCAGCAGTCCCTCCAGCGGGGGGGCGCGGGGCTACACCTTC. It translates to CASSPSSGGARGYTF.

V usage is TRBV9 and J usage is TRBJ2-1; tentative D call: TRBD2 (6 bases). Per germline, CDR1 SGDLS and CDR2 YYNGEE. Between the trimmed V and J ends, which lost 1 base and 1 base, there was a span of 9 bases. This CDR3 spans 15 amino acids. CDR3 residues: CASSVSGVSYNEQFF. The CDR3 nucleotides read TGTGCCAGCAGCGTATCGGGAGTGTCCTACAATGAGCAGTTCTTC.

V is TRBV11-2 and J is TRBJ2-7; 9 nucleotides agree with TRBD2. Germline assignment: CDR1 SGHAT and CDR2 FQNNGV. The CDR3 is made up of 16 amino acids. Trimming at V came to 1 base and at J to 7 bases, leaving 11 bases not matched to a gene. CDR3 coding DNA: TGTGCCAGCAGCTTAGGCTTAACTAGCGGGCTAGGGGAGCAGTACTTC. It encodes CASSLGLTSGLGEQYF.

This chain joins TRBV6-2 or TRBV6-3 and TRBJ2-3; 14 bases align to TRBD2. The CDR3 totals 18 residues. J gave up 1 base and V 5 bases, and 8 bases lay outside the gene matches. The germline V gene encodes CDR1 MNHEY and CDR2 SVGEGT. Here the CDR3 reads CASSQTSGRANGTDTQYF. CDR3 in DNA: TGTGCCAGCAGTCAGACTAGCGGGAGGGCCAACGGCACAGATACGCAGTATTTT.